This entry features one T cell receptor beta chain sequence. Its antigen is still unknown. The source of the sample is a study of T cell responses to AZD1222 COVID-19 vaccine. Study-wide background: Doses given second, at about 4 or about 12 weeks, were pooled.

Findings and caveats of the study: Scientists sampled the repertoires only once the peak T cell response had passed.

Clones were sequenced by immunoSEQ multiplex PCR, and TCRdb holds only the in-frame ones, with some missing. The table includes about 170,000 clones, just over 90% detected once. The CDR3 is made up of 12 amino acids. Germline CDR1 LNHDA, CDR2 SQIVND (reference sequence). V gave up 2 bases and J gave up 7 bases, with 6 bases separating them. This sequence joins TRBV19 and TRBJ2-1, with D maybe TRBD1 (5 bases). This specimen was peripheral blood, taken on day 0 of AZD1222 vaccination. This clonotype originated in an adult in good health. In nucleotides, the CDR3 is TGTGCCAGTAGTATAAAGGGGAATGAGCAGTTCTTC. The encoded protein is CASSIKGNEQFF.